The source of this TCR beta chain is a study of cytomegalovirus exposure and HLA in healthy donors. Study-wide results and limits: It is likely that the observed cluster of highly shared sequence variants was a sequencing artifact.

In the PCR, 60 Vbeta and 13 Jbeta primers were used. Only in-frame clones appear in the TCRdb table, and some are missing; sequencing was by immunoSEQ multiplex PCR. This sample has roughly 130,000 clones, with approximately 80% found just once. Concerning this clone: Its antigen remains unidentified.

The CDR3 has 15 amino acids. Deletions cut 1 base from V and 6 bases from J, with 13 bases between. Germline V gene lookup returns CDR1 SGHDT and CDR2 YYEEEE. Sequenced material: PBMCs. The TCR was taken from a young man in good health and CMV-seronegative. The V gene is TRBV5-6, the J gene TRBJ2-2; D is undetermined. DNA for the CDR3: TGTGCCAGCAGCTTGTTTTGGTATACGGCCGGGGAGCTGTTTTTT. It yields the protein CASSLFWYTAGELFF.